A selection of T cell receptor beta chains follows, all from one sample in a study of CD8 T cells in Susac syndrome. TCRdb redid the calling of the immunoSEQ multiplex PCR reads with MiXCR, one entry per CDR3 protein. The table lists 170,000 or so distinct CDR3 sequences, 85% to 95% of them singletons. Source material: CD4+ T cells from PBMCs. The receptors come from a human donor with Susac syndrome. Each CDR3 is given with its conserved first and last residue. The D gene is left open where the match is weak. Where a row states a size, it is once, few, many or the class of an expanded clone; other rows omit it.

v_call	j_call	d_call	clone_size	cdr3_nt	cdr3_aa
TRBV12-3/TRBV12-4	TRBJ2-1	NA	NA	TGTGCCAGCACCCCCGGGGTCTCCTACAATGAGCAGTTCTTC	CASTPGVSYNEQFF
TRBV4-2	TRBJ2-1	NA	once	TGTGCCAGCAGCCAAGATCAAGGGTTCGGTGAGCAGTTCTTC	CASSQDQGFGEQFF
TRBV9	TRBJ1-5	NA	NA	TGTGCCAGCAGCGTAGGAGTATGGGGCAATCAGCCCCAGCATTTT	CASSVGVWGNQPQHF
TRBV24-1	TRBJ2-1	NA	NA	TGTGCCACCAGTGATTTGGTTAGCTCCTACAATGAGCAGTTCTTC	CATSDLVSSYNEQFF
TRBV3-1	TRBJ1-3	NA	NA	TGTGCCAGCAGCCAAGCGCCAGTCGCTGGAAACACCATATATTTT	CASSQAPVAGNTIYF
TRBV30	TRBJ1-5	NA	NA	TGTGCCTGGAGCAAGCAGACAGATAGCAATCAGCCCCAGCATTTT	CAWSKQTDSNQPQHF
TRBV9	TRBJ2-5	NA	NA	TGTGCCAGCAGCTCCACTCAGGGGTGGCAAGAGACCCAGTACTTC	CASSSTQGWQETQYF
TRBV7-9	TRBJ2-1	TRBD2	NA	TGTGCCAGCAGCTGGTACGGGGGGGCCTATGAGCAGTTCTTC	CASSWYGGAYEQFF
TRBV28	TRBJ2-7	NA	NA	TGTGCCAGCAGTTTACCCAGACAGGCACGACCTCGCAACGAGCAGTACTTC	CASSLPRQARPRNEQYF
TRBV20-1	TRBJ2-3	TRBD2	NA	TGCAGTGCTAGAGATAGCGGGAGGACAGATACGCAGTATTTT	CSARDSGRTDTQYF
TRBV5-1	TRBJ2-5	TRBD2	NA	TGCGCCAGCAGCAGAGGACTAGCGGGGGAGACCCAGTACTTC	CASSRGLAGETQYF
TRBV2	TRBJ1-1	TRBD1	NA	TGTGCCAGCAGTGAAATCAGGGGGGGAATGAACACTGAAGCTTTCTTT	CASSEIRGGMNTEAFF
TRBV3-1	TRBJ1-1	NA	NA	TGTGCCAGCAGACGATCGGGGGACACTGAAGCTTTCTTT	CASRRSGDTEAFF
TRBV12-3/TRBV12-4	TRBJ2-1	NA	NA	TGTGCCAGCAGTCCAGGGACACTTCATTACAATGAGCAGTTCTTC	CASSPGTLHYNEQFF
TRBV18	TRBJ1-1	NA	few	TGTGCCAGCTCCCAAGACAGGAACACTGAAGCTTTCTTT	CASSQDRNTEAFF
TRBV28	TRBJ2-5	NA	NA	TGTGCCAGCAGTTTATTAGCAGGGTCCGTACAAGAGACCCAGTACTTC	CASSLLAGSVQETQYF
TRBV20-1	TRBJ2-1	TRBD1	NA	TGCAGTGCAAAAACCGGGACAGGGGGGCTCAATGAGCAGTTCTTC	CSAKTGTGGLNEQFF
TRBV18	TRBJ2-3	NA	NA	TGTGCCAGCTCACCTATCAGCAGCACAGATACGCAGTATTTT	CASSPISSTDTQYF
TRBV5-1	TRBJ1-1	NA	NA	TGCGCCAGCAGCTCGGACATAGAGGGGACTGAAGCTTTCTTT	CASSSDIEGTEAFF
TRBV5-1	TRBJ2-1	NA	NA	TGCGCCAGCAGCTTGGTGTTCGGGGCGGACAATGAGCAGTTCTTC	CASSLVFGADNEQFF
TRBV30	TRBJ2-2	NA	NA	TGTGCCTGGAGTGTAAGACTACCCCCCGGGGAGCTGTTTTTT	CAWSVRLPPGELFF
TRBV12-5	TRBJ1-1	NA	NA	TGTGCTAGTGGTTTATACCCAGGCTGGGTCACTGAAGCTTTCTTT	CASGLYPGWVTEAFF
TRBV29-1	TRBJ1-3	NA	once	TGCAGCGTTGACGTCAGCCGCTCTGGAAACACCATATATTTT	CSVDVSRSGNTIYF
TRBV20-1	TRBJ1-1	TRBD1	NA	TGCAGTGCTAGCGTGGCTTTCGGACAGGGAGTTGGTGAAGCTTTCTTT	CSASVAFGQGVGEAFF
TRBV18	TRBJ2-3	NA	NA	TGTGCCAGCTCACCGGATCTCCACACAGATACGCAGTATTTT	CASSPDLHTDTQYF
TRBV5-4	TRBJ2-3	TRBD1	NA	TGTGCCAGCACCCCACCCAGGGGGCGGAAAGATACGCAGTATTTT	CASTPPRGRKDTQYF
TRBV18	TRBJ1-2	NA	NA	TGTGCCAGCTCACTTCAGGACTTGGTTGGCTACACCTTC	CASSLQDLVGYTF
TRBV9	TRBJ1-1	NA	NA	TGTGCCAGCAGCCCTATGGGGGACAACACTGAAGCTTTCTTT	CASSPMGDNTEAFF
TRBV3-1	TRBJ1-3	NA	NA	TGTGCCAGCAGCCCTAGGGAGACGGCGCGCAACACCATATATTTT	CASSPRETARNTIYF
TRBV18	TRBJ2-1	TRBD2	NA	TGTGCCAGCTCCCCGACTAGCGGGGGGTCCCATGAGCAGTTCTTC	CASSPTSGGSHEQFF
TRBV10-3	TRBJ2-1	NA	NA	TGTGCCATCAGTGAGCTTAATCTTAGCAATGAGCAGTTCTTC	CAISELNLSNEQFF
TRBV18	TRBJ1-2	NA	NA	TGTGCCAGCTCACCACAGGGCAGGGACAACTATGGCTACACCTTC	CASSPQGRDNYGYTF
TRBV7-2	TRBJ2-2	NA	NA	TGTGCCAGCAGCCCGGAGGGGGGGGCGTACACCGGGGAGCTGTTTTTT	CASSPEGGAYTGELFF
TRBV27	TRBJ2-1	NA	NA	TGTGCCAGCAGTTTGCCGCAGGGGTGGTCCTACAATGAGCAGTTCTTC	CASSLPQGWSYNEQFF
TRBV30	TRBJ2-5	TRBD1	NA	TGTGCCTGGAGTCCAGGGGGCTCGGAGACCCAGTACTTC	CAWSPGGSETQYF
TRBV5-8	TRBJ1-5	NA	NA	TGTGCCAGCAGCTTTCTACTCAGGGTTCAGCCCCAGCATTTT	CASSFLLRVQPQHF
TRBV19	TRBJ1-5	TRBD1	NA	TGTGCCAGTAGTAAAAACAGGGGGCAGGGCAATCAGCCCCAGCATTTT	CASSKNRGQGNQPQHF
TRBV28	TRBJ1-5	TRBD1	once	TGTGCCAGCACCCCGACAGGGGGGTATCAGCCCCAGCATTTT	CASTPTGGYQPQHF
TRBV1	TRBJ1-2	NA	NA	TGCACCAGCAGCCAAGATGTAGGGCTCTATGGCTACACCTTC	CTSSQDVGLYGYTF
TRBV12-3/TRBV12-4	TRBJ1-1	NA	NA	TGTGCCAGCAGTTTAGAAAGGACTGAAGCTTTCTTT	CASSLERTEAFF
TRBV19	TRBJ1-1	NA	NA	TGTGCCAGTAGTGACAGACCGAACACTGAAGCTTTCTTT	CASSDRPNTEAFF
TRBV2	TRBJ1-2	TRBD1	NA	TGTGCCAGCATTCCGGGACAGAGAAATGGCTACACCTTC	CASIPGQRNGYTF